This TCR beta chain is from a study of T cell changes during pregnancy in multiple sclerosis. Assay: immunoSEQ multiplex PCR; the TCRdb copy retains only in-frame clones and omits some. This repertoire shows about 120,000 clones, roughly 90% found once; its top ten account for about 1.6%. The V and J ends lost 4 bases and 7 bases respectively, with 12 bases between them. This CDR3 region has 14 residues. CDR1 and CDR2 (germline): SGHRS, YFSETQ. The chain joins TRBV5-1 to TRBJ1-6; D possibly corresponds to TRBD1 (6 bases). The receptor comes from a female donor with multiple sclerosis, enrolled in a pregnancy study. This material consisted of peripheral blood, taken in the third trimester of pregnancy. CDR3 protein: CASSPTGENSPLHF. For the CDR3, the DNA is TGCGCCAGCAGCCCGACAGGTGAAAATTCACCCCTCCACTTT.